This T cell receptor (beta chain) is from a study of blood T cell repertoires in COVID-19. Study-level background: The United States, Italy and Spain were the sources of the acute and convalescent COVID-19 samples. In each case, the material was cDNA or gDNA derived from T cells, B-cell-depleted T cells, or PBMCs.

This clone has a handful of counts. The CDR3 extends over 15 amino acids. V gave up 4 bases and J gave up 5 bases; unmatched junction bases: 6. Germline lookup yields CDR1 ENHRY and CDR2 SYGVKD. TCRdb keeps only in-frame clones here, not all; method: immunoSEQ multiplex PCR. The sample shows 91,000 or so clones, more than 75% of them seen only once. J is TRBJ2-1 and V is TRBV10-3, with 9 bases fitting TRBD1. This receptor was obtained from a human donor in a cohort sampled during active COVID-19. The sample taken for sequencing was peripheral blood. For the CDR3, the DNA is TGTGCCATCAGTGTATTAAGGACAGGGGACAATGAGCAGTTCTTC. Residues: CAISVLRTGDNEQFF.